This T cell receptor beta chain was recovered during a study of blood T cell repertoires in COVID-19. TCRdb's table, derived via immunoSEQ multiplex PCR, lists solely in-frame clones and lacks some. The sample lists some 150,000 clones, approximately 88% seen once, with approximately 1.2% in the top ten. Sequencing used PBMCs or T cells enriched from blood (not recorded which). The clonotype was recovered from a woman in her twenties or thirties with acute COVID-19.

The CDR3 is CASSLRRSSYNEQFF. The CDR3 DNA follows: TGTGCCAGCAGTTTACGGCGGTCTAGCTACAATGAGCAGTTCTTC. The chain joins TRBV28 to TRBJ2-1; D ambiguous. The CDR3 has 15 residues. The ends were cut back, 2 bases at V and 3 bases at J, with 11 bases in the middle. Germline values: CDR1 MDHEN, CDR2 SYDVKM.